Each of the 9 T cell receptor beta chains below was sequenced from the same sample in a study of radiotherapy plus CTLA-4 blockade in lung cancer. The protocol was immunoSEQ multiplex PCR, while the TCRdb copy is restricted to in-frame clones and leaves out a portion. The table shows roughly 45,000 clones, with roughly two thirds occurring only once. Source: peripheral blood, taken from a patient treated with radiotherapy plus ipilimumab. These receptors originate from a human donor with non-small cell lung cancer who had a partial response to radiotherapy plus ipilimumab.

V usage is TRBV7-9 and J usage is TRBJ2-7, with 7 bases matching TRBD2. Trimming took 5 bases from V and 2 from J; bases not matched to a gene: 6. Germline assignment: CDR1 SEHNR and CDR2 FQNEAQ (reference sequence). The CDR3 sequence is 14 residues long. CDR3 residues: CASSEASGPYEQYF. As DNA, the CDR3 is TGTGCCAGCAGCGAGGCTAGCGGTCCCTACGAGCAGTACTTC.

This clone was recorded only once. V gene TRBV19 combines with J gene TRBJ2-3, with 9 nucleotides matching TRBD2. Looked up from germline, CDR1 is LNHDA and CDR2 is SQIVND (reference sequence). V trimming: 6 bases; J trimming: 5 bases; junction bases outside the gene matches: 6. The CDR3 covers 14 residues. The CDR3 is CASRQGREGDTQYF. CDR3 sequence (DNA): TGTGCCAGTAGACAAGGGCGGGAGGGAGATACGCAGTATTTT.

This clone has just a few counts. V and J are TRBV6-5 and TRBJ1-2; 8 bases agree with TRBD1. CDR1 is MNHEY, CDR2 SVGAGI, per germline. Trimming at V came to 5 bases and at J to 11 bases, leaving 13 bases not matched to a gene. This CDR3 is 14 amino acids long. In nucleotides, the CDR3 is TGTGCCAGCAGTGAAGGCCTACAGGGGGTTAAGTACACCTTC. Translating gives CASSEGLQGVKYTF.

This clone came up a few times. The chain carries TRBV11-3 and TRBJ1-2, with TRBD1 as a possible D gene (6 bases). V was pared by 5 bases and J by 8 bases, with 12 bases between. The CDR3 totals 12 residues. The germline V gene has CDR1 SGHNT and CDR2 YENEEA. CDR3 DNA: TGTGCCAGCAGCCCCAGGACAGACGGCTACACCTTC. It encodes CASSPRTDGYTF.

CDR3 region: CASSPNRFSTDTQYF. The CDR3 DNA sequence: TGTGCCAGCAGCCCAAACCGGTTTAGCACAGATACGCAGTATTTT. This chain uses TRBV11-2 with TRBJ2-3; D is ambiguous. The germline V and J ends were trimmed by 5 bases and 0 bases, with 12 bases remaining between them. The CDR3 length is 15 residues. Looked up from germline, CDR1 is SGHAT and CDR2 is FQNNGV. The complete variable domain, with remaining parts taken from reference TRBV11-2 and TRBJ2-3, reads EAGVAQSPRYKIIEKRQSVAFWCNPISGHATLYWYQQILGQGPKLLIQFQNNGVVDDSQLPKDRFSAERLKGVDSTLKIQPAKLEDSAVYLCASSPNRFSTDTQYFGPGTRLTVL.

CDR3 coding DNA: TGCGCCAGCAGCCTAAGCCCCAGGCAAGAGACCCAGTACTTC. Its protein is CASSLSPRQETQYF. The rearrangement links TRBV5-1 to TRBJ2-5, with D hard to call. CDR1 and CDR2 from the germline V gene are SGHRS and YFSETQ. The V gene lost 4 bases and the J gene lost 2 bases, with 12 bases spanning the gap. The CDR3 has 14 amino acids.

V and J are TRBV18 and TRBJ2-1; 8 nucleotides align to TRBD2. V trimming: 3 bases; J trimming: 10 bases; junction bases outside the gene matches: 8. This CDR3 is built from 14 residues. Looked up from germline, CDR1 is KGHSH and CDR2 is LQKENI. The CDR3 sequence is CASSPGTRGDEQFF. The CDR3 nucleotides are TGTGCCAGCTCACCGGGGACTAGGGGCGACGAGCAGTTCTTC.

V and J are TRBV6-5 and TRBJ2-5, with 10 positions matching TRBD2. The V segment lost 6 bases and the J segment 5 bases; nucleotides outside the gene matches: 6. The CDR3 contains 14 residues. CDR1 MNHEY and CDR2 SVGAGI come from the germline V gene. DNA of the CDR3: TGTGCCAGCAGAGCTAGCGGGGGACCCGAGACCCAGTACTTC. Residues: CASRASGGPETQYF.

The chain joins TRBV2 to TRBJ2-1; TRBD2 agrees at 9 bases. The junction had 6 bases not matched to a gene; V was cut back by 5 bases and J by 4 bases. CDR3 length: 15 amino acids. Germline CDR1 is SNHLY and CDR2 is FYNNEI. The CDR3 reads CASSYLAGQYNEQFF. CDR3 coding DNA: TGTGCCAGCAGTTATCTAGCGGGACAATACAATGAGCAGTTCTTC.